This is a list of T cell receptor beta chains from one sample in a study of T cell responses to AZD1222 COVID-19 vaccine. TCRdb keeps only in-frame clones here, not all; method: immunoSEQ multiplex PCR. In the table there are 130,000 to 150,000 clones, 75% to 90% of which are singletons. Sequenced here: peripheral blood, sampled on day 0 of MenACWY control vaccination. These receptors originate from an adult in good health. Each CDR3 is given with its conserved first and last residue. A D gene is named only where the DNA matches it firmly. The listing skips clone size in some rows; elsewhere it reads once, few, many or a size class.

CATSDGGGARKETQYF | TGTGCCACCAGTGATGGTGGGGGGGCACGGAAAGAGACCCAGTACTTC | TRBJ2-5 | TRBV24-1 | . | .
CASSQVGGGAAANEKLFF | TGCGCCAGCAGCCAAGTTGGGGGTGGGGCCGCAGCTAATGAAAAACTGTTTTTT | TRBJ1-4 | TRBV4-1 | . | .
CASSWDFPGEQFF | TGTGCCAGCAGCTGGGACTTTCCGGGTGAGCAGTTCTTC | TRBJ2-1 | TRBV7-8 | . | .
CASRWGRNTEAFF | TGTGCCAGCAGGTGGGGCAGGAACACTGAAGCTTTCTTT | TRBJ1-1 | TRBV7-8 | . | .
CASSFQVPTEAFF | TGTGCCAGCAGTTTTCAGGTGCCCACTGAAGCTTTCTTT | TRBJ1-1 | TRBV12-3/TRBV12-4 | once | .
CASSPLRQGLRPQHF | TGTGCCAGCAGCCCACTCAGGCAGGGGTTGAGGCCCCAGCATTTT | TRBJ1-5 | TRBV28 | . | .
CASSLDWQSTDTQYF | TGTGCCAGCAGCTTAGATTGGCAGAGCACAGATACGCAGTATTTT | TRBJ2-3 | TRBV11-3 | . | .
CASSLGSGIVLTF | TGTGCCAGCAGCTTAGGGAGTGGTATCGTCCTGACTTTC | TRBJ2-6 | TRBV7-8 | . | .
CASSQYRQAYNSPLHF | TGCGCCAGCAGCCAATATAGACAGGCTTATAATTCACCCCTCCACTTT | TRBJ1-6 | TRBV10-2 | . | .
CASSLVGTASSYEQYF | TGTGCCAGCAGCTTGGTGGGGACAGCTAGCTCCTACGAGCAGTACTTC | TRBJ2-7 | TRBV5-6 | . | TRBD1
CASSLAGVQETQYF | TGTGCCAGCAGCTTGGCCGGAGTTCAAGAGACCCAGTACTTC | TRBJ2-5 | TRBV5-4 | once | .
CASSQDRTVNYGYTF | TGCGCCAGCAGCCAAGATCGAACGGTTAACTATGGCTACACCTTC | TRBJ1-2 | TRBV4-1 | . | .
CASSEWGQSIADTQYF | TGTGCCAGCAGTGAATGGGGCCAGAGTATCGCAGATACGCAGTATTTT | TRBJ2-3 | TRBV2 | . | .
CASSPGSNNEQFF | TGTGCCAGCTCACCAGGCAGTAACAATGAGCAGTTCTTC | TRBJ2-1 | TRBV18 | . | .
CASSLKRQGIDQPQHF | TGTGCCAGCTCACTTAAGCGACAGGGGATCGATCAGCCCCAGCATTTT | TRBJ1-5 | TRBV18 | . | TRBD1
CASSLRPTDTQYF | TGTGCCAGCAGCTTAAGGCCAACAGATACGCAGTATTTT | TRBJ2-3 | TRBV7-3 | . | .
CASSSGGGAGYGYTF | TGTGCCAGCAGTTCTGGGGGGGGCGCGGGCTATGGCTACACCTTC | TRBJ1-2 | TRBV6-5 | . | .
CASSLFRGTNEKLFF | TGTGCCAGCAGCTTATTCAGGGGGACTAATGAAAAACTGTTTTTT | TRBJ1-4 | TRBV7-6 | . | TRBD1
CASSQDLAGGTDTQYF | TGTGCCAGCAGCCAAGATCTAGCGGGGGGCACAGATACGCAGTATTTT | TRBJ2-3 | TRBV4-2 | many | TRBD2
CASSRPRLGDEAGEQFF | TGTGCCAGCTCACGCCCAAGACTGGGGGATGAGGCTGGTGAGCAGTTCTTC | TRBJ2-1 | TRBV18 | . | .
CAWSHHRDTIYF | TGTGCCTGGAGCCATCACAGGGACACCATATATTTT | TRBJ1-3 | TRBV30 | once | .
CASSFAGSSGELFF | TGTGCCAGCAGTTTTGCCGGAAGCTCCGGGGAGCTGTTTTTT | TRBJ2-2 | TRBV27 | . | .
CASSPARVGYYGYTF | TGTGCCAGCAGCCCGGCTCGGGTGGGATACTATGGCTACACCTTC | TRBJ1-2 | TRBV7-8 | few | .
CASTKDTYNEQFF | TGTGCCAGCACGAAGGACACCTACAATGAGCAGTTCTTC | TRBJ2-1 | TRBV7-2 | . | .
CASSYGGQVNEQFF | TGTGCCAGCAGTTACGGGGGACAGGTCAATGAGCAGTTCTTC | TRBJ2-1 | TRBV6-2/TRBV6-3 | . | TRBD1
CASRGQGYNSPLHF | TGTGCCAGCAGGGGACAGGGCTATAATTCACCCCTCCACTTT | TRBJ1-6 | TRBV27 | . | TRBD1